What follows are 10 T cell receptor beta chains derived from one specimen sequenced in a study of cytomegalovirus exposure and HLA in healthy donors. PCR employed 60 Vbeta and 13 Jbeta primers. The protocol was immunoSEQ multiplex PCR, while the TCRdb copy is restricted to in-frame clones and leaves out a portion. The table lists roughly 97,000 clones, approximately 80% of them singletons, with roughly 4.9% in the top ten. Sequenced: PBMCs. These receptors were taken from a woman aged 18-29 years in good health and CMV-seropositive.

This clone was detected only a few times. The CDR3 DNA follows: TGTGCCAGTAAGTCGGGGAACACTGAAGCTTTCTTT. Its protein product is CASKSGNTEAFF. V usage is TRBV19 and J usage is TRBJ1-1; D gene uncertain. Deletions cut 7 bases from V and 1 base from J, with 7 bases between. The V gene's germline CDR1 is LNHDA and CDR2 SQIVND (reference sequence). CDR3 length equals 12 residues.

The genes are TRBV18 and TRBJ2-6; 10 bases are shared with TRBD1. This CDR3 has 14 residues. Germline values: CDR1 KGHSH, CDR2 LQKENI. After removal of 8 bases from V and 13 bases from J, the junction contained 11 bases not matched to a gene. The CDR3, as DNA: TGTGCCAGCCCAGAGGGACAGGGGCTCAATGTCCTGACTTTC. Its translation: CASPEGQGLNVLTF.

V and J are TRBV5-1 and TRBJ2-3, with a weak D call TRBD1 (6 bases). Trimming pared 7 bases from V and 4 bases from J, leaving 22 bases between. Germline assignment: CDR1 SGHRS and CDR2 YFSETQ. The CDR3 covers 16 residues. CDR3 DNA: TGCGCCAGCCCCGGGACAAGCTGGCTGGAGTCAGATACGCAGTATTTT. Its translation: CASPGTSWLESDTQYF.

V gene TRBV4-1 combines with J gene TRBJ2-7; the match to TRBD1 covers 7 bases. There are 14 residues in the CDR3. CDR1 MGHRA and CDR2 YSYEKL come from the germline V gene. V shed 1 base, J shed 4 bases, and the junction held 4 bases outside the gene matches. The CDR3 DNA reads as TGCGCCAGCAGCCAAGGTGGCAGGGGGTACGAGCAGTACTTC. It codes for CASSQGGRGYEQYF.

V usage is TRBV13 and J usage is TRBJ1-2, with 7 bases aligning to TRBD1. Germline lookup yields CDR1 PRHDT and CDR2 FYEKMQ (reference sequence). The CDR3 is 15 residues long. Trimming removed 4 bases from V and 4 bases from J; junction bases left unmatched: 9. The CDR3 sequence is CASSSDRVMGYGYTF. CDR3 DNA sequence: TGTGCCAGCAGCTCCGACAGGGTTATGGGCTATGGCTACACCTTC.

V usage is TRBV6-1 and J usage is TRBJ2-2; D perhaps matches TRBD2 (6 bases). CDR3 length: 15 residues. The germline V gene has CDR1 MNHNS and CDR2 SASEGT. With 4 bases removed from V and 0 bases from J, the gap between germline ends came to 9 bases. The CDR3 region is CASSVGTANTGELFF. Written as DNA, the CDR3 is TGTGCCAGCAGTGTGGGGACTGCGAACACCGGGGAGCTGTTTTTT.

The V gene is TRBV7-3, the J gene TRBJ2-3; maybe TRBD2 (6 bases). CDR1 SGHTA and CDR2 FQGTGA come from the germline V gene. The CDR3 spans 12 residues. The V and J ends lost 6 bases and 7 bases respectively, with 11 bases between them. The DNA of the CDR3 is TGTGCCAGCAGGGGGACTGGCTATACGCAGTATTTT. As protein: CASRGTGYTQYF.

The chain is built from TRBV19 and TRBJ2-7, with D possibly TRBD1 on 6 matching bases. The CDR3 totals 13 residues. With 8 bases removed from V and 3 bases from J, the gap between germline ends came to 14 bases. Germline loops: CDR1 LNHDA, CDR2 SQIVND (reference sequence). The DNA of the CDR3 is TGTGCCAGTGCCCAGAACAGGGTCTACGAGCAGTACTTC. It is translated as CASAQNRVYEQYF.

This clone came up a few times. The V gene is TRBV5-1, the J gene TRBJ2-1; possibly TRBD2 for D (6 bases). Trimming shortened V by 4 bases and J by 0 bases, and 14 bases separated the two germline ends. Germline CDR1 is SGHRS and CDR2 is YFSETQ. This CDR3 region has 16 residues. The CDR3 DNA reads as TGCGCCAGCAGCACTGGCGGGGCAAACTCCTACAATGAGCAGTTCTTC. Its translation is CASSTGGANSYNEQFF.

The CDR3, as DNA: TGTGCCAGCAGCCAAGCTCCAGGTAGCACTGAAGCTTTCTTT. Amino acids: CASSQAPGSTEAFF. This chain uses TRBV14 with TRBJ1-1; no firm D call. Germline CDR1 and CDR2: SGHDN and FVKESK. CDR3 length: 14 residues. The V end lost 1 base, the J end lost 4 bases, and 10 bases lay between the germline ends.